A selection of T cell receptor beta chains follows, all from one sample in a study of shared clonotypes between healthy human individuals. Here immunoSEQ multiplex PCR was the method, and the copy in TCRdb shows in-frame clones only, minus some. The data show about 680,000 clones, around 73% seen once. The sequencing sample was made of memory CD4+ T cells sorted from blood. The receptors originated from a woman between 25 and 40 years old in good health. Both conserved end residues are part of each CDR3. A D gene is named only where the DNA matches it firmly. Size tells how often a clone was seen (once, few, many) or the class of an expanded clone, and some rows leave it out.

CDR3aa | CDR3nt | d_gene | abundance | j_gene | v_gene
CASSSSGSEGTQYF | TGTGCCAGCAGCTCTTCCGGGTCCGAGGGGACCCAGTACTTC | - | - | TRBJ2-5 | TRBV5-6
CASSPGQTEAFF | TGTGCCAGCAGCCCGGGACAGACTGAAGCTTTCTTT | TRBD1 | - | TRBJ1-1 | TRBV5-8
CASSFSRNYGYTF | TGTGCCAGCAGTTTTAGTAGGAACTATGGCTACACCTTC | - | - | TRBJ1-2 | TRBV28
CASSPGPLFTNIQYF | TGTGCCAGCAGCCCGGGGCCCCTCTTTACAAACATTCAGTACTTC | - | - | TRBJ2-4 | TRBV7-8
CASGLGLDRHYTEAFF | TGTGCCAGCGGCCTAGGTCTGGACAGACACTACACTGAAGCTTTCTTT | - | - | TRBJ1-1 | TRBV9
CASSPAGQGSEKLFF | TGTGCCAGCAGCCCGGCGGGACAGGGGAGTGAAAAACTGTTTTTT | TRBD1 | - | TRBJ1-4 | TRBV5-4
CASPPDWGTEAFF | TGTGCCAGTCCCCCAGATTGGGGCACTGAAGCTTTCTTT | - | - | TRBJ1-1 | TRBV19
CASSPNGPSGANVLTF | TGTGCCAGCAGTCCCAATGGCCCCTCTGGGGCCAACGTCCTGACTTTC | - | - | TRBJ2-6 | TRBV2
CASSEGTSGRSDTQYF | TGCGCCAGCAGTGAGGGGACTAGCGGGAGATCAGATACGCAGTATTTT | TRBD2 | - | TRBJ2-3 | TRBV10-2
CASSLFQGSYEQYF | TGTGCCAGCAGCTTATTTCAGGGGAGTTACGAGCAGTACTTC | - | - | TRBJ2-7 | TRBV7-2
CASSDIGRNTEAFF | TGTGCCAGCAGTGATATTGGGAGGAACACTGAAGCTTTCTTT | - | few | TRBJ1-1 | TRBV25-1
CASRIAGGRDNQPQHF | TGTGCCAGCAGAATCGCTGGGGGGCGAGACAATCAGCCCCAGCATTTT | - | - | TRBJ1-5 | TRBV28
CASSPHPGPGRETQYF | TGTGCCAGCAGCCCCCACCCGGGCCCAGGTCGGGAGACCCAGTACTTC | - | once | TRBJ2-5 | TRBV11-2
CAWRRGGASQPQHF | TGTGCCTGGAGACGAGGAGGGGCCAGTCAGCCCCAGCATTTT | - | - | TRBJ1-5 | TRBV30
CASRPQTGPVAEAFF | TGTGCCAGCAGACCGCAGACAGGTCCGGTCGCTGAAGCTTTCTTT | - | once | TRBJ1-1 | TRBV6-6
CASTVSTGTGGEQYF | TGTGCCAGCACCGTGTCAACCGGGACAGGGGGCGAGCAGTACTTC | TRBD1 | - | TRBJ2-7 | TRBV7-9
CASWRQGDGYTF | TGTGCCAGCTGGAGACAGGGCGATGGCTACACCTTC | TRBD1 | - | TRBJ1-2 | TRBV18
CASSQVWTAQETQYF | TGTGCCAGCAGCCAAGTATGGACAGCCCAAGAGACCCAGTACTTC | - | once | TRBJ2-5 | TRBV14
CASSLLLAAGELFF | TGTGCCAGCAGCTTGTTACTAGCGGCCGGGGAGCTGTTTTTT | TRBD2 | many | TRBJ2-2 | TRBV7-8
CASSSHTGRETQYF | TGCGCCAGCAGCTCCCACACAGGGCGGGAGACCCAGTACTTC | - | few | TRBJ2-5 | TRBV5-1
CAGGLGYPGTEAFF | TGTGCGGGGGGACTTGGCTACCCGGGCACTGAAGCTTTCTTT | - | - | TRBJ1-1 | TRBV30
CASSQVGLEADNEQFF | TGCGCCAGCAGCCAAGTAGGACTAGAAGCAGACAATGAGCAGTTCTTC | TRBD2 | - | TRBJ2-1 | TRBV4-1
CASSLALQGNTEAFF | TGTGCCAGCAGCTTAGCTCTCCAAGGGAACACTGAAGCTTTCTTT | - | once | TRBJ1-1 | TRBV13
CASSFGTGGIEQYF | TGCGCCAGCAGCTTTGGGACAGGGGGCATCGAGCAGTACTTC | TRBD1 | - | TRBJ2-7 | TRBV5-1
CASKGTSGSYNEQFF | TGCGCCAGTAAGGGGACTAGCGGGTCCTACAATGAGCAGTTCTTC | TRBD2 | few | TRBJ2-1 | TRBV5-1
CASSLGLAGVFEQFF | TGTGCCAGCAGTCTCGGACTAGCGGGAGTGTTTGAGCAGTTCTTC | TRBD2 | - | TRBJ2-1 | TRBV28
CASSLTSGRLTDTQYF | TGTGCCAGCAGCCTGACTAGCGGGAGGTTAACAGATACGCAGTATTTT | TRBD2 | few | TRBJ2-3 | TRBV7-9
CASSDSGGPQTDTQYF | TGTGCCAGCAGTGATAGTGGCGGGCCACAGACAGATACGCAGTATTTT | - | - | TRBJ2-3 | TRBV2
CASSLGPTTTTSPYEQYF | TGTGCCAGCAGCTTAGGCCCCACGACTACTACCTCCCCCTACGAGCAGTACTTC | - | - | TRBJ2-7 | TRBV7-2
CASSRAGLAPNEQFF | TGTGCCAGCAGCCGTGCGGGACTAGCTCCCAATGAGCAGTTCTTC | TRBD2 | - | TRBJ2-1 | TRBV7-2
CASSGGLAGDSRRAKNIQYF | TGCGCCAGCAGCGGCGGACTAGCGGGAGATTCCCGTCGAGCCAAAAACATTCAGTACTTC | TRBD2 | - | TRBJ2-4 | TRBV5-1
CASSSDKFWAQYF | TGTGCCAGCAGCAGCGACAAGTTTTGGGCCCAGTACTTC | - | - | TRBJ2-5 | TRBV6-5
CASRGTANDYEQYF | TGTGCCAGTCGGGGGACAGCTAATGACTACGAGCAGTACTTC | - | - | TRBJ2-7 | TRBV5-4
CAISPSGPSTDTQYF | TGTGCCATCAGTCCCTCGGGACCTAGCACAGATACGCAGTATTTT | - | few | TRBJ2-3 | TRBV10-3
CASSLVGRVAEAFF | TGTGCCAGCAGCTTGGTGGGAAGGGTCGCTGAAGCTTTCTTT | - | - | TRBJ1-1 | TRBV5-4
CASSAGSSYNEQFF | TGTGCCAGCAGCGCCGGAAGCTCCTACAATGAGCAGTTCTTC | - | - | TRBJ2-1 | TRBV5-4
CASIGGQANYGYTF | TGTGCCAGTATCGGCGGGCAAGCTAACTATGGCTACACCTTC | - | few | TRBJ1-2 | TRBV19
CASRSGGGTEAFF | TGTGCCAGCAGATCTGGGGGCGGCACTGAAGCTTTCTTT | - | - | TRBJ1-1 | TRBV28
CASSRQGDYEQYF | TGTGCCAGCAGCAGACAGGGGGACTACGAGCAGTACTTC | TRBD1 | once | TRBJ2-7 | TRBV7-2
CASSFSRNSVNEQYF | TGTGCCAGCAGTTTTAGCCGTAACTCCGTCAACGAGCAGTACTTC | - | - | TRBJ2-7 | TRBV27
CASSEDSGGDGETQYF | TGTGCCAGCAGTGAGGATTCAGGGGGCGATGGGGAGACCCAGTACTTC | TRBD1 | - | TRBJ2-5 | TRBV25-1
CASSSGYSGRYNEQFF | TGTGCCAGCAGCTCTGGCTATAGCGGGAGGTACAATGAGCAGTTCTTC | TRBD2 | - | TRBJ2-1 | TRBV7-6
CASSYYSGSKDTQYF | TGTGCCAGCAGTTATTATAGCGGGAGCAAGGATACGCAGTATTTT | TRBD2 | - | TRBJ2-3 | TRBV7-2
CATQPRLAYSYEQYF | TGTGCCACCCAGCCAAGGCTAGCGTACTCCTACGAGCAGTACTTC | - | - | TRBJ2-7 | TRBV28
CSVEDLWGGSEGNEQFF | TGCAGCGTTGAAGATCTTTGGGGAGGGTCCGAGGGCAATGAGCAGTTCTTC | TRBD2 | few | TRBJ2-1 | TRBV29-1
CAWKSPGYEQFF | TGTGCCTGGAAATCACCCGGATATGAGCAGTTCTTC | - | - | TRBJ2-1 | TRBV30